This is a list of T cell receptor beta chains from one sample in a study of breast tumors, draining lymph nodes, adjacent tissues. TCRdb recomputed calls from the multiplex PCR reads with MiXCR, one row per CDR3 protein. Among some 140,000 distinct CDR3 sequences listed, around 20% were seen once. The material sequenced was axillary lymph node tissue. The receptors were sampled from a female donor with breast cancer. Some clones in this sample may be carry-over from other donors' samples. Each CDR3 is given with its conserved first and last residue. A D gene is named only where the DNA matches it firmly. Only some rows state a clone size, as once, few, many or a class for expanded clones.

d_gene: .
abundance: .
j_gene: TRBJ1-1
v_gene: TRBV20-1
CDR3nt: TGCAGTGCTTTCCCGACGGAGAACACTGAAGCTTTCTTT
CDR3aa: CSAFPTENTEAFF

d_gene: TRBD2
abundance: many
j_gene: TRBJ2-7
v_gene: TRBV11-2
CDR3nt: TGTGCCAGCAGCTTCGGGGGGGGGTATCTTTACGAGCAGTACTTC
CDR3aa: CASSFGGGYLYEQYF

d_gene: TRBD1
abundance: many
j_gene: TRBJ2-7
v_gene: TRBV27
CDR3nt: TGTGCCAGCAACACCCGACAGGGGGGCTACGAGCAGTACTTC
CDR3aa: CASNTRQGGYEQYF

d_gene: .
abundance: few
j_gene: TRBJ1-4
v_gene: TRBV18
CDR3nt: TGTGCCAGCTCACCAGTTATCAGGGCCTCTGGTGAAAAACTGTTTTTT
CDR3aa: CASSPVIRASGEKLFF

d_gene: .
abundance: many
j_gene: TRBJ2-1
v_gene: TRBV7-9
CDR3nt: TGTGCCAGCAGCTTAGTTCAGGGGCTTTACAATGAGCAGTTCTTC
CDR3aa: CASSLVQGLYNEQFF

d_gene: .
abundance: many
j_gene: TRBJ2-6
v_gene: TRBV10-3
CDR3nt: TGTGCCACGGGGCGGACCTCTGGGGCCAACGTCCTGACTTTC
CDR3aa: CATGRTSGANVLTF

d_gene: .
abundance: many
j_gene: TRBJ1-6
v_gene: TRBV7-8
CDR3nt: TGTGCCAGCAGCCCTGGGCAGCTTGATTCACCCCTCCACTTT
CDR3aa: CASSPGQLDSPLHF

d_gene: .
abundance: many
j_gene: TRBJ1-6
v_gene: TRBV5-6
CDR3nt: TGTGCCAGCAGTTATGACAGCCACTCCTATAATTCACCCCTCCACTTT
CDR3aa: CASSYDSHSYNSPLHF

d_gene: .
abundance: many
j_gene: TRBJ1-5
v_gene: TRBV20-1
CDR3nt: TGCAGTCCTTCAAAAGGTAATCAGCCCCAGCATTTT
CDR3aa: CSPSKGNQPQHF

d_gene: .
abundance: many
j_gene: TRBJ1-2
v_gene: TRBV27
CDR3nt: TGTGCCAGCAAAGGGGGAGGTGGGGGCAACTATGGCTACACCTTC
CDR3aa: CASKGGGGGNYGYTF

d_gene: .
abundance: many
j_gene: TRBJ1-4
v_gene: TRBV3-1
CDR3nt: TGTGCCAGCAGCCAAGGGACAGTAGGCGAAAAACTGTTTTTT
CDR3aa: CASSQGTVGEKLFF

d_gene: TRBD2
abundance: many
j_gene: TRBJ2-7
v_gene: TRBV9
CDR3nt: TGTGCCAGCAGCGCCAGCGGGAAAGCGGCCGAGCAGTACTTC
CDR3aa: CASSASGKAAEQYF

d_gene: .
abundance: many
j_gene: TRBJ2-3
v_gene: TRBV29-1
CDR3nt: TGCAGCGTCCGGACAGTAAACACAGATACGCAGTATTTT
CDR3aa: CSVRTVNTDTQYF

d_gene: .
abundance: many
j_gene: TRBJ1-2
v_gene: TRBV19
CDR3nt: TGTGCCAGTAGTATATCCACCCAGGCGGATGGCTACACCTTC
CDR3aa: CASSISTQADGYTF

d_gene: .
abundance: many
j_gene: TRBJ2-2
v_gene: TRBV20-1
CDR3nt: TGCAGTGCTAGAGTCCAACAGGGCTGGGAGCTGTTTTTT
CDR3aa: CSARVQQGWELFF

d_gene: TRBD2
abundance: many
j_gene: TRBJ2-3
v_gene: TRBV7-3
CDR3nt: TGTGCCAGCAGCTTAGGAGCGGGAGGGAGAACAGATACGCAGTATTTT
CDR3aa: CASSLGAGGRTDTQYF

d_gene: .
abundance: many
j_gene: TRBJ1-6
v_gene: TRBV6-1
CDR3nt: TGTGCCAGCAGTCCTGGGGGGCACTATAATTCACCCCTCCACTTT
CDR3aa: CASSPGGHYNSPLHF

d_gene: TRBD2
abundance: many
j_gene: TRBJ2-7
v_gene: TRBV3-1
CDR3nt: TGTGCCAGCAGCCAAGGGACTAGCGGGAGCGAGCAGTACTTC
CDR3aa: CASSQGTSGSEQYF

d_gene: TRBD2
abundance: many
j_gene: TRBJ2-1
v_gene: TRBV10-3
CDR3nt: TGTGCCATCAGAAACCTAGCGGGGACAAACAATGAGCAGTTCTTC
CDR3aa: CAIRNLAGTNNEQFF

d_gene: TRBD2
abundance: many
j_gene: TRBJ2-7
v_gene: TRBV7-8
CDR3nt: TGTGCCAGCAGCTTACGGGAGGACTCCTACGAGCAGTACTTC
CDR3aa: CASSLREDSYEQYF

d_gene: TRBD1
abundance: many
j_gene: TRBJ2-3
v_gene: TRBV9
CDR3nt: TGTGCCAGCAGCGGCGGGACAGGGTCGGGAGATACGCAGTATTTT
CDR3aa: CASSGGTGSGDTQYF

d_gene: TRBD2
abundance: many
j_gene: TRBJ2-7
v_gene: TRBV7-9
CDR3nt: TGTGCCAGCAGACGAGGACTAGCGGGCGACTCCTACGAGCAGTACTTC
CDR3aa: CASRRGLAGDSYEQYF

d_gene: .
abundance: many
j_gene: TRBJ1-4
v_gene: TRBV9
CDR3nt: TGTGCCAGCAGCGTAGGGGTGGTAGATGAAAAACTGTTTTTT
CDR3aa: CASSVGVVDEKLFF

d_gene: .
abundance: .
j_gene: TRBJ2-3
v_gene: TRBV11-2
CDR3nt: TGTGCCAGCAGCCCCGAGACTACAGATACGCAGTATTTT
CDR3aa: CASSPETTDTQYF

d_gene: .
abundance: few
j_gene: TRBJ1-4
v_gene: TRBV25-1
CDR3nt: TGTGCCAGCAGTGACGCGGGGGCGGGTGAAAAACTGTTTTTT
CDR3aa: CASSDAGAGEKLFF